This T cell receptor (beta chain) originates from a study of T cells in Graves' hyperthyroidism and ophthalmopathy. TCR beta CDR3 sequences were amplified from RNA transcripts. The study used the HTBI primer set for a first-round RT-PCR of the TCR CDR3. Via MiXCR, TCRdb re-called the multiplex PCR reads, giving one row per CDR3 protein. The sample holds 600,000 to 850,000 distinct CDR3 sequences; around 19% are singletons and the top ten take 16%. V was trimmed by 3 bases and J by 2 bases, leaving 13 bases between them. The CDR3 covers 15 residues. In germline, CDR1 is LNHDA, CDR2 SQIVND (reference sequence). This sample holds PBMCs from roughly 10 ml fresh peripheral blood.

Sequenced material: blood. This receptor was identified in a woman aged 45-59 years with Graves' hyperthyroidism that later progressed to Graves' ophthalmopathy. The chain joins TRBV19 to TRBJ1-1, with D tentatively TRBD1 (6 bases). The CDR3 reads CASSIMRRGNTEAFF. CDR3 DNA: TGTGCCAGTAGTATTATGCGCAGGGGAAACACTGAAGCTTTCTTT.